The 31 T cell receptor beta chains below all came from one sample that was sequenced in a study of CD8 T cells in Susac syndrome. Random hexamers were used to reverse transcribe about 0.45 to 1 ug of RNA. TCRdb processed the immunoSEQ multiplex PCR reads anew with MiXCR; each CDR3 protein has one entry. The profile shows some 120,000 distinct CDR3 sequences, roughly 91% of them singletons. Sequencing was performed on CD4+ T cells from PBMCs. The receptors originated from a human donor in good health.

This chain connects TRBV10-3 to TRBJ1-1, with D perhaps TRBD1 (6 bases). V lost 7 bases and J lost 4, with 13 bases in between. The CDR3 length is 13 residues. Germline V lookup: CDR1 ENHRY, CDR2 SYGVKD. CDR3 in amino acids: CAITPQGITEAFF. The DNA for the CDR3 is TGTGCCATCACCCCACAGGGCATCACTGAAGCTTTCTTT.

The rearrangement links TRBV29-1 to TRBJ1-1; a possible D gene is TRBD1 (5 bases). With 6 bases removed from V and 0 bases from J, the gap between germline ends came to 11 bases. Germline values: CDR1 SQVTM, CDR2 ANQGSEA. This CDR3 has 13 residues. The CDR3 nucleotides are TGCAGCGTCTATGGGGGAATGAACACTGAAGCTTTCTTT. Translated, it gives CSVYGGMNTEAFF.

The rearrangement links TRBV5-1 to TRBJ1-1, with D possibly being TRBD1 (5 bases). CDR1 is SGHRS, CDR2 YFSETQ, per germline. The CDR3 extends over 14 amino acids. V lost 3 bases to trimming and J lost 3 bases, with 12 bases between them. The CDR3 bases are TGCGCCAGCAGCTCGGGACGAACGGACACTGAAGCTTTCTTT. It codes for CASSSGRTDTEAFF.

The J gene is TRBJ2-7, the V gene TRBV3-1; no reliable D call. The CDR3 contains 15 residues. Trimming took off 1 base at V and 6 bases at J, with 16 bases between the two ends. Germline-derived CDR1 and CDR2 are LGHDT and YNNKEL (reference sequence). The CDR3 region has the DNA TGTGCCAGCAGCCAAGGATGGCCGCCCCTCGGCGAGCAGTACTTC. Encoded protein: CASSQGWPPLGEQYF.

The CDR3 sequence: CSARGLAGETQYF. Written as DNA, the CDR3 is TGCAGTGCTAGAGGACTAGCTGGGGAGACCCAGTACTTC. The J gene is TRBJ2-5, the V gene TRBV20-1, with TRBD2 matching 7 bases. V lost 1 base and J lost 5; bases outside the gene matches: 4. This CDR3 is built from 13 residues. Germline CDR1 is DFQATT and CDR2 is SNEGSKA (reference sequence).

The J gene is TRBJ2-1, the V gene TRBV27, with 12 bases that match TRBD2. The V gene's germline CDR1 is MNHEY and CDR2 SMNVEV (reference sequence). There are 18 residues in the CDR3. The V gene end was trimmed by 0 bases and the J gene end by 7 bases; junction bases not matched to a gene: 10. In DNA, the CDR3 is TGTGCCAGCAGTTTATCGATACTGAGACTAGCGGGAGCGAATGAGCAGTTCTTC. This gives the protein CASSLSILRLAGANEQFF.

CDR3 amino acids: CASSQDRAGMYSYNEQFF. CDR3 DNA: TGTGCCAGCAGCCAAGATCGGGCGGGAATGTACTCCTACAATGAGCAGTTCTTC. The chain recombines TRBV14 with TRBJ2-1; a possible D gene is TRBD2 (6 bases). V was cut by 0 bases and J by 0 bases, with 15 bases left in between. This CDR3 contains 18 residues. The germline CDR1 and CDR2 sequences are SGHDN and FVKESK.

The chain uses TRBV5-4 and TRBJ1-2; 7 positions match TRBD1. Germline V gene data show CDR1 as SGHNT and CDR2 as YYREEE (reference sequence). Trimming took 0 bases from V and 7 from J; bases not matched to a gene: 9. This CDR3 spans 15 amino acids. The CDR3 is CASSLAGGQKVGYTF. DNA for the CDR3: TGTGCCAGCAGCTTGGCCGGGGGACAGAAGGTTGGCTACACCTTC.

This chain uses TRBV10-3 with TRBJ1-5, with no clear D. The CDR3 is 14 amino acids. The germline gives CDR1 ENHRY, CDR2 SYGVKD. V was shortened by 8 bases and J by 0 bases, with 11 bases between the two germline ends. The DNA for the CDR3 is TGTGCCATCGCCGAGGGTCGTAGCAATCAGCCCCAGCATTTT. Encoded protein: CAIAEGRSNQPQHF.

The V and J genes are TRBV10-3 and TRBJ2-3; D unclear. CDR3 size: 18 residues. The germline V gene encodes CDR1 ENHRY and CDR2 SYGVKD. The V gene lost 2 bases and the J gene lost 1 base, with 19 bases spanning the gap. DNA for the CDR3: TGTGCCATCAGTGAGCGGATGAGCAAATCAGAGGGCACAGATACGCAGTATTTT. It yields the protein CAISERMSKSEGTDTQYF.

The CDR3 DNA sequence: TGCAGTGCCGGGGTCAGCGGGGGGGACGTTTACGAGCAGTACTTC. It encodes CSAGVSGGDVYEQYF. The chain uses TRBV20-1 and TRBJ2-7; 10 positions match TRBD2. Germline CDR1 DFQATT, CDR2 SNEGSKA (reference sequence). This CDR3 is built from 15 residues. The V segment lost 6 bases and the J segment 4 bases; nucleotides outside the gene matches: 12.

This clonotype was counted a single time. The V call is TRBV7-9, the J call TRBJ2-5; D not certain. The V end lost 5 bases, the J end lost 5 bases, and 9 bases lay between the germline ends. The CDR3 length is 12 residues. CDR1 is SEHNR and CDR2 is FQNEAQ in the germline V gene (reference sequence). CDR3 sequence: CASSPSSETQYF. The CDR3 nucleotides read TGTGCCAGCAGCCCCTCGAGCGAGACCCAGTACTTC.

The V gene is TRBV7-2, the J gene TRBJ2-3, with a tentative D call TRBD1 (6 bases). V lost 5 bases and J 4 bases, leaving 13 bases between the germline ends. CDR3 length: 14 residues. CDR1 and CDR2 (germline): SGHTA, FQGNSA. The CDR3: CASSGRRGSDTQYF. Here the CDR3 DNA reads TGTGCCAGCAGCGGACGCAGGGGATCAGATACGCAGTATTTT.

This clonotype was counted a single time. The rearrangement links TRBV12-3 or TRBV12-4 to TRBJ2-1; D is unclear. V lost 7 bases to trimming and J lost 3 bases, with 16 bases between them. CDR3 length equals 15 residues. CDR3 sequence (DNA): TGTGCCAGCACCCGTGTGGGCGCTCACTACAATGAGCAGTTCTTC. This sequence encodes CASTRVGAHYNEQFF.

V and J are TRBV6-2 or TRBV6-3 and TRBJ1-5; D might be TRBD1 (6 bases). This CDR3 has 14 residues. Germline V lookup: CDR1 MNHEY, CDR2 SVGEGT. V was pared by 7 bases and J by 3 bases, with 13 bases between. The CDR3, as DNA: TGTGCCAGCACTCCAAGGGGGTCCAATCAGCCCCAGCATTTT. This codes for CASTPRGSNQPQHF.

The sample holds one count of this clonotype. The chain couples TRBV6-5 to TRBJ1-4; D ambiguous. The germline gives CDR1 MNHEY, CDR2 SVGAGI. This CDR3 is built from 14 residues. V gave up 6 bases and J gave up 7 bases, with 15 bases separating them. CDR3 in amino acids: CASSGTTKGEKLFF. CDR3 nucleotides: TGTGCCAGCAGCGGAACAACGAAGGGTGAAAAACTGTTTTTT.

This rearrangement joins TRBV6-2 or TRBV6-3 to TRBJ1-1; 9 positions match TRBD1. Trimming cost V 0 bases and J 1 base; bases outside gene matches: 6. This CDR3 contains 17 residues. CDR1 MNHEY and CDR2 SVGEGT come from the germline V gene. CDR3 protein: CASSYSLPGQGNTEAFF. In DNA, the CDR3 is TGTGCCAGCAGTTACTCGCTGCCGGGACAGGGGAACACTGAAGCTTTCTTT.

The V gene is TRBV6-2 or TRBV6-3, the J gene TRBJ2-1; D is uncertain. Trimming took 3 bases from V and 4 from J, leaving 7 bases between them. Germline V gene lookup returns CDR1 MNHEY and CDR2 SVGEGT. CDR3 length: 13 amino acids. The CDR3 sequence is CASSYLGYNEQFF. The CDR3 nucleotides are TGTGCCAGCAGTTATCTAGGATACAATGAGCAGTTCTTC.

The chain combines TRBV6-5 with TRBJ2-3; D possibly corresponds to TRBD2 (5 bases). Trimming took 2 bases from V and 1 from J, leaving 10 bases between them. Germline lookup yields CDR1 MNHEY and CDR2 SVGAGI. The CDR3 runs to 15 residues. The DNA for the CDR3 is TGTGCCAGCAGTTACGACCGGGGAGGCACAGATACGCAGTATTTT. Protein sequence: CASSYDRGGTDTQYF.

This chain joins TRBV12-3 or TRBV12-4 and TRBJ2-1; D call uncertain. V was trimmed by 3 bases and J by 10 bases, leaving 7 bases between them. The CDR3 has 11 amino acids. Written as DNA, the CDR3 is TGTGCCAGCAGTTTCGATAAGGAGCAGTTCTTC. Translated, it gives CASSFDKEQFF.

This clonotype showed up just once. The rearrangement uses TRBV6-1 and TRBJ1-4, with 7 bases aligning to TRBD1. In germline, CDR1 is MNHNS, CDR2 SASEGT. J gave up 2 bases and V 5 bases, and 14 bases lay outside the gene matches. The length of the CDR3 is 18 residues. CDR3 residues: CASSRDSPRGGTNEKLFF. The CDR3 DNA follows: TGTGCCAGCAGTAGGGACAGCCCCAGAGGAGGCACTAATGAAAAACTGTTTTTT.

The CDR3 nucleotides are TGTGCCAGCAGCCAAGCTCCCCATCCGACTAGCGGAGAGACCCAGTACTTC. It is translated as CASSQAPHPTSGETQYF. This chain links TRBV3-1 with TRBJ2-5; TRBD2 matches 9 bases. The J segment lost 4 bases and the V segment lost 1 base, leaving 10 bases of the junction unmatched. The CDR3 is 17 residues long. Germline V gene lookup returns CDR1 LGHDT and CDR2 YNNKEL (reference sequence).

The rearrangement joins TRBV25-1 to TRBJ2-4, with D tentatively TRBD1 (6 bases). Trimming shortened V by 1 base and J by 6 bases, and 10 bases separated the two germline ends. The germline V gene has CDR1 MGHDK and CDR2 SYGVNS. There are 14 residues in the CDR3. The CDR3 sequence is CASSESARGNIQYF. The CDR3 DNA follows: TGTGCCAGCAGTGAATCGGCCAGGGGAAACATTCAGTACTTC.

The chain combines TRBV4-3 with TRBJ1-4, with D uncertain. V dropped 3 bases and J dropped 7 bases, with 12 bases sitting between them. Germline CDR1 and CDR2: LGHNA and YSLEER. The CDR3 covers 14 residues. The CDR3 nucleotides are TGCGCCAGCAGCCAGGAAGACGCCGGTGAAAAACTGTTTTTT. Residues: CASSQEDAGEKLFF.

V and J are TRBV19 and TRBJ1-4; D may be TRBD1 (6 bases). The V and J ends lost 4 bases and 0 bases respectively, with 9 bases between them. The CDR3 extends over 15 amino acids. Germline-derived CDR1 and CDR2 are LNHDA and SQIVND (reference sequence). CDR3 in amino acids: CASSTRQATNEKLFF. The CDR3 DNA reads as TGTGCCAGTAGTACCCGACAGGCAACTAATGAAAAACTGTTTTTT.

V is TRBV30 and J is TRBJ1-2; D gene uncertain. The V end lost 2 bases, the J end lost 7 bases, and 11 bases lay between the germline ends. The germline V gene has CDR1 GTSNPN and CDR2 SVGIG (reference sequence). The CDR3 sequence is 12 residues long. CDR3 in amino acids: CAWSRGFRGYTF. The CDR3 nucleotides are TGTGCCTGGAGTCGGGGATTTCGTGGCTACACCTTC.

CDR3 nucleotides: TGTGCCAGCAGTTACTCGAATGAGCAGTTCTTC. Translating it yields CASSYSNEQFF. The gene calls are TRBV6-6 and TRBJ2-1; no clear D gene. Germline CDR1 and CDR2: MNHNY and SVGAGI (reference sequence). This CDR3 has 11 residues. V lost 0 bases, J lost 7 bases, and 1 base lay in between.

This clonotype was found a few times. The chain employs TRBV7-9 and TRBJ2-1; D call uncertain. CDR1 is SEHNR and CDR2 is FQNEAQ in the germline V gene (reference sequence). The CDR3 consists of 14 residues. With 1 base removed from V and 0 bases from J, the gap between germline ends came to 4 bases. The CDR3 reads CASSLGSSYNEQFF. The CDR3, as DNA: TGTGCCAGCAGCTTAGGGAGCTCCTACAATGAGCAGTTCTTC.

The chain combines TRBV5-1 with TRBJ2-7, with TRBD1 identical over 10 bases. The CDR3 covers 15 residues. Trimming cost V 5 bases and J 2 bases; bases outside gene matches: 7. From germline, CDR1 is SGHRS and CDR2 YFSETQ. Written as DNA, the CDR3 is TGCGCCAGCAGTTGGACCGGGACAGGGGCCTACGAGCAGTACTTC. As protein: CASSWTGTGAYEQYF.

The chain has TRBV6-5 and TRBJ2-1; 9 bases align to TRBD2. The CDR3 runs 15 residues. In germline, CDR1 is MNHEY, CDR2 SVGAGI. With 5 bases clipped from V and 10 bases from J, the junction kept 12 bases outside the gene matches. The CDR3 nucleotides read TGTGCCAGCAGTCGACGATTAGCGGGAGCTTGGGAGCAGTTCTTC. Its translation: CASSRRLAGAWEQFF.

The chain combines TRBV14 with TRBJ2-5; D may match TRBD1 or TRBD2 (5 bases each). In germline, CDR1 is SGHDN, CDR2 FVKESK. The V end lost 6 bases, the J end lost 2 bases, and 13 bases lay between the germline ends. The CDR3 is 14 amino acids. CDR3 in DNA: TGTGCCAGCAGTACGCCGGGGCTACAAGAGACCCAGTACTTC. Its protein is CASSTPGLQETQYF.